The T cell receptor (beta chain) under discussion was sequenced for a study of cytomegalovirus exposure and HLA in healthy donors. Study conclusions and caveats: The classifier, whose performance was assessed in both the original and validation cohorts, reportedly diagnosed cytomegalovirus status with high specificity and sensitivity. Presence/absence analyses rested on an assumption that sequencing depth was roughly uniform across donors. Later work found that TCR association rates differed between HLA loci; DRB1 had the most and HLA-C the fewest.

A note on this clone: Its specificity is not known.

Vbeta (60) and Jbeta (13) primers were used in the PCR. The method was immunoSEQ multiplex PCR; TCRdb's version includes in-frame clones alone and lacks a portion of them. The table records roughly 150,000 clones, approximately 71% of them present only once. The clonotype was recovered from a woman aged 18 to 35 in good health and CMV-seropositive. The source material was PBMCs.

This CDR3 reads CASSPGTSQETQYF. The CDR3 coding sequence is TGTGCCAGCAGTCCCGGGACTAGTCAAGAGACCCAGTACTTC. The J gene is TRBJ2-5, the V gene TRBV2; 8 positions agree with TRBD2. This CDR3 is 14 amino acids long. Germline CDR1 is SNHLY and CDR2 is FYNNEI. V was clipped by 5 bases and J by 2 bases; unmatched bases: 4.